The source of this T cell receptor beta chain is a study of blood T cell repertoires in COVID-19. Looking at the study overall: The analysed material was cDNA or gDNA that came from T cells, B-cell-depleted T cells, or PBMCs.

Per the germline V gene, CDR1 is SGHVS and CDR2 is FQNEAQ. There are 15 residues in the CDR3. V shed 2 bases, J shed 5 bases, and the junction held 5 bases outside the gene matches. Generated by immunoSEQ multiplex PCR, the TCRdb table keeps only in-frame clones and is missing some. The data contain approximately 30,000 clones, under 85% of them singletons. The sequenced sample consisted of peripheral blood. This sequence was found in a man between 65 and 85 years old with acute or convalescent COVID-19. This chain uses TRBV7-8 with TRBJ2-7, with TRBD2 matching over 11 bases. The CDR3 reads CASSLIAGGPHEQYF. CDR3 nucleotides: TGTGCCAGCAGCTTAATAGCGGGAGGGCCCCACGAGCAGTACTTC.